What follows are 18 T cell receptor beta chains derived from one specimen sequenced in a study of blood T cell repertoires in COVID-19. Clones were read by immunoSEQ multiplex PCR, and TCRdb kept only the in-frame ones, dropping some. The sample records a few hundred thousand clones, about 91% being singletons. The sample consisted of peripheral blood. These receptors all stem from a woman aged 25 to 45 with COVID-19, enrolled during active disease.

The CDR3 is CASSSRYGYTF. The CDR3, as DNA: TGTGCCAGCAGTTCCCGCTATGGCTACACCTTC. The V call is TRBV12-3 or TRBV12-4, the J call TRBJ1-2; D remains ambiguous. The CDR3 has 11 residues. With 4 bases removed from V and 4 bases from J, the gap between germline ends came to 4 bases.

The J gene is TRBJ1-1, the V gene TRBV28, with 7 nucleotides matching TRBD1. V shed 4 bases and J 13 bases; nucleotides not matched to a gene: 15. The CDR3 spans 14 residues. Germline V gives CDR1 MDHEN, CDR2 SYDVKM. This CDR3 reads CASSYKGGQRRDFF. The CDR3 bases are TGTGCCAGCAGTTATAAAGGGGGCCAGAGGAGGGATTTCTTT.

The chain links TRBV20-1 to TRBJ2-5, with 12 bases fitting TRBD2. The CDR3 covers 14 residues. Trimming removed 6 bases from V and 8 bases from J; junction bases left unmatched: 10. The V gene's germline CDR1 is DFQATT and CDR2 SNEGSKA (reference sequence). CDR3 protein: CSASRTSGARTQYF. Written as DNA, the CDR3 is TGCAGTGCAAGTAGGACTAGCGGGGCTCGTACCCAGTACTTC.

V and J are TRBV4-1 and TRBJ2-1; 11 bases fit TRBD1. With V trimmed by 3 bases and J by 7 bases, 8 bases remained unmatched. Germline V gives CDR1 MGHRA, CDR2 YSYEKL. The CDR3 spans 16 residues. The DNA for the CDR3 is TGCGCCAGCAGCCATTCAGGACAGGGGGCAGGGAATGAGCAGTTCTTC. The encoded protein is CASSHSGQGAGNEQFF.

This rearrangement joins TRBV10-3 to TRBJ1-1; D gene uncertain. The CDR3 extends over 15 amino acids. V was shortened by 0 bases and J by 1 base, with 9 bases between the two germline ends. CDR1 is ENHRY and CDR2 is SYGVKD in the germline V gene. The CDR3 here is CAISESRPRNTEAFF. The CDR3 bases are TGTGCCATCAGTGAGTCGAGGCCGAGGAACACTGAAGCTTTCTTT.

Concerning this clone: Other nucleotide sequences in the sample specify the same CDR3. The chain carries TRBV29-1 and TRBJ1-2; D is ambiguous. In germline, CDR1 is SQVTM, CDR2 ANQGSEA. The CDR3 runs 12 residues. The ends were cut back, 4 bases at V and 3 bases at J, with 9 bases in the middle. CDR3 loop: CSVGEGDYGYTF. CDR3 nucleotide sequence: TGCAGCGTTGGTGAGGGCGACTATGGCTACACCTTC.

The chain employs TRBV6-5 and TRBJ2-1, with TRBD2 as a possible D gene (7 bases). Germline CDR1 MNHEY, CDR2 SVGAGI. The ends were cut back, 9 bases at V and 7 bases at J, with 19 bases in the middle. The CDR3 extends over 14 amino acids. The CDR3 reads CASRWGGRFNEQFF. The DNA of the CDR3 is TGTGCCAGTCGATGGGGGGGCCGTTTTAATGAGCAGTTCTTC.

The chain joins TRBV29-1 to TRBJ2-3; possibly TRBD2 for D (5 bases). There are 12 residues in the CDR3. V lost 4 bases, J lost 1 base, and 6 bases lay in between. Germline loops: CDR1 SQVTM, CDR2 ANQGSEA. This chain's CDR3 is CSVAEGTDTQYF. DNA of the CDR3: TGCAGCGTTGCGGAGGGCACAGATACGCAGTATTTT.

This chain links TRBV11-1 with TRBJ2-2; 7 bases fit TRBD1. The CDR3 length is 15 residues. V lost 5 bases, J lost 4 bases, and 7 bases stayed unmatched. Germline assignment: CDR1 SGHAT and CDR2 FQDESV (reference sequence). The CDR3 sequence: CASSRLQGSTGELFF. The CDR3 coding sequence is TGTGCCAGCAGCCGTTTACAGGGGAGCACCGGGGAGCTGTTTTTT.

The V and J genes are TRBV28 and TRBJ1-5; 10 nucleotides align to TRBD1. V lost 5 bases, J lost 1 base, and 2 bases stayed unmatched. The CDR3 consists of 15 residues. The germline gives CDR1 MDHEN, CDR2 SYDVKM. The CDR3, as DNA: TGTGCCAGCAGTCGGACAGGGGGGAGCAATCAGCCCCAGCATTTT. Translating gives CASSRTGGSNQPQHF.

This sequence joins TRBV10-3 and TRBJ1-3; 7 bases match TRBD1. The CDR3 covers 17 residues. In germline, CDR1 is ENHRY, CDR2 SYGVKD. After removal of 3 bases from V and 8 bases from J, the junction contained 16 bases not matched to a gene. The CDR3 DNA sequence: TGTGCCATCAGTGACCCCGGGGACAGAAGAGCGAGAGACACCATATATTTT. Amino acid sequence: CAISDPGDRRARDTIYF.

The chain employs TRBV28 and TRBJ2-5; 7 nucleotides agree with TRBD1. Trimming took 2 bases from V and 1 from J; bases not matched to a gene: 10. The CDR3 runs 17 residues. Germline-derived CDR1 and CDR2 are MDHEN and SYDVKM. CDR3: CASSLQAGTAVQETQYF. The CDR3 DNA reads as TGTGCCAGCAGTTTACAGGCAGGGACAGCAGTCCAAGAGACCCAGTACTTC.

The chain recombines TRBV30 with TRBJ2-7; maybe TRBD2 (5 bases). V was pared by 4 bases and J by 6 bases, with 13 bases between. Germline lookup yields CDR1 GTSNPN and CDR2 SVGIG (reference sequence). The CDR3 consists of 12 residues. The CDR3, as DNA: TGTGCCTGGAAATCAGGACTCGTCGAGCAGTACTTC. Translating gives CAWKSGLVEQYF.

The chain couples TRBV4-2 to TRBJ1-1; D uncertain. The V end was cut by 1 base, the J end by 5 bases, with 11 bases between. Germline values: CDR1 LGHNA, CDR2 YNFKEQ. This CDR3 is built from 14 residues. As DNA, the CDR3 is TGTGCCAGCAGCCAAGTTGGCGGCAGAACTGAAGCTTTCTTT. Translation: CASSQVGGRTEAFF.

The V and J genes are TRBV3-1 (or the pseudogene TRBV3-2) and TRBJ1-2, with TRBD1 matching over 9 bases. The CDR3 covers 15 residues. J was trimmed by 3 bases and V by 1 base; bases with no gene match: 3. Germline V lookup: CDR1 LGHDT, CDR2 YNNKEL (reference sequence). CDR3 amino acids: CASSQGTGEDYGYTF. The CDR3 nucleotides are TGTGCCAGCAGCCAAGGGACAGGGGAAGACTATGGCTACACCTTC.

This chain links TRBV6-5 with TRBJ1-2; 9 bases map to TRBD1. This CDR3 comprises 15 residues. Germline lookup yields CDR1 MNHEY and CDR2 SVGAGI. The J segment lost 5 bases and the V segment lost 0 bases, leaving 4 bases of the junction unmatched. The CDR3 coding sequence is TGTGCCAGCAGTTACTCGCCGGGACAGGGATATGGCTACACCTTC. It specifies CASSYSPGQGYGYTF.

The chain links TRBV6-5 to TRBJ2-2, with 10 bases matching TRBD2. This CDR3 has 14 residues. Germline lookup yields CDR1 MNHEY and CDR2 SVGAGI. The V segment lost 9 bases and the J segment 2 bases; nucleotides outside the gene matches: 3. For the CDR3, the DNA is TGTGCCAGTCTAGCGGGGGAAAACACCGGGGAGCTGTTTTTT. Its protein product is CASLAGENTGELFF.

The chain recombines TRBV21-1 with TRBJ2-5; TRBD2 reflects the table's D call only, with no check against the DNA. TRBV21-1 is a pseudogene segment. This CDR3 comprises 14 residues. The CDR3 spells CASSKTTRQETQYF. In DNA, the CDR3 is TGTGCCAGCAGCAAGACTACCCGCCAAGAGACCCAGTACTTC.